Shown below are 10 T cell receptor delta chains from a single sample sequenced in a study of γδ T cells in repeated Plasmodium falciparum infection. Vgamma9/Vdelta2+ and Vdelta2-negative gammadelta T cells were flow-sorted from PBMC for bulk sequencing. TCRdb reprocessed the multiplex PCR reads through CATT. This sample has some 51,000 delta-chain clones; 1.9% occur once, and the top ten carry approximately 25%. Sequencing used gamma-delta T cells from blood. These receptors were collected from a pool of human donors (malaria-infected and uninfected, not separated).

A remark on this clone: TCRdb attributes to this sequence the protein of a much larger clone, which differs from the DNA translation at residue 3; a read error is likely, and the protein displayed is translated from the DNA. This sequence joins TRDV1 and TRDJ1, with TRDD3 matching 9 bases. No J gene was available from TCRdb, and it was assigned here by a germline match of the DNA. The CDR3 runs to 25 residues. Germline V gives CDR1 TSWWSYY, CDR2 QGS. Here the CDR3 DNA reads TGTGCTATTGGGGAATTTCGTATTTCCTACGGAGTAGGTGGGGGATATTTTAAGTACACCGATAAACTCATCTTT. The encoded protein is CAIGEFRISYGVGGGYFKYTDKLIF.

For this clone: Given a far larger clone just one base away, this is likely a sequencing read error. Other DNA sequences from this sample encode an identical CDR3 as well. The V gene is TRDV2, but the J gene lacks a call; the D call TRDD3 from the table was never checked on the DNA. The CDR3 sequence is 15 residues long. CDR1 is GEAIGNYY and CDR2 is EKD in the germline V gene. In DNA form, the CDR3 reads TGTGCCTGTGACACCGTCGGGGATAAGGCAGATAAGCTCATCTTT. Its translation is CACDTVGDKADKLIF.

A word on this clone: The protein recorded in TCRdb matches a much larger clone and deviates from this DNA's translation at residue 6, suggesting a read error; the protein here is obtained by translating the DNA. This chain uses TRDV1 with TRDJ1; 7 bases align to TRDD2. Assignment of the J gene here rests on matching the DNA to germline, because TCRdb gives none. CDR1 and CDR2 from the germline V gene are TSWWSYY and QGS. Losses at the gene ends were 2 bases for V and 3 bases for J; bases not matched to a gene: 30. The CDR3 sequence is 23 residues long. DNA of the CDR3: TGTGCTCTTGGGGAAACCTCTTTTAATAGCGGCCTTCCTCGGTACTGGAAGGCCGATAAACTCATCTTT. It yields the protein CALGETSFNSGLPRYWKADKLIF.

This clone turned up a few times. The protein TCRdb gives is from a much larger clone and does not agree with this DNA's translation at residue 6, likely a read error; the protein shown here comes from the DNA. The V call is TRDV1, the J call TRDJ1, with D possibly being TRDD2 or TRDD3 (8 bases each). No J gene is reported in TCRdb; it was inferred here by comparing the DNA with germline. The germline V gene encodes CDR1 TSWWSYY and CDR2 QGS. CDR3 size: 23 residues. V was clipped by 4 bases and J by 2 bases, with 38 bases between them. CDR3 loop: CALGVHPLFLRGWGRDRTDKLIF. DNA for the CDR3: TGTGCTCTTGGGGTCCATCCCCTCTTCCTACGTGGCTGGGGGAGAGACAGAACCGATAAACTCATCTTT.

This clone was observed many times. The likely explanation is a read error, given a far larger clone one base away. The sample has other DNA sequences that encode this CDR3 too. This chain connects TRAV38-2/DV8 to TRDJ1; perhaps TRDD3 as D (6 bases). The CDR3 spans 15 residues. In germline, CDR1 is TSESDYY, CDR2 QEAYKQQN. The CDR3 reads CAYRGTGMIPDKLIF. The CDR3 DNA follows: TGTGCTTATAGGGGGACGGGGATGATTCCCGATAAGCTCATCTTT.

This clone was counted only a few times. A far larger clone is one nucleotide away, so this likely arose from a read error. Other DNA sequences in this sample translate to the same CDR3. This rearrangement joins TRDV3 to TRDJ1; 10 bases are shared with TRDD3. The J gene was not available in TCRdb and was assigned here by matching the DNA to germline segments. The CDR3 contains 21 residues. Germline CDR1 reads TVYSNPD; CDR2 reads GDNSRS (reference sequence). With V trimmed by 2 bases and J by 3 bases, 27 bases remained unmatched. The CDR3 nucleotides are TGTGCCTTTGAGACTTGGCCTTCCGCCTATAGCGGGGGATACGTCTCCGATAAACTCATCTTT. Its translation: CAFETWPSAYSGGYVSDKLIF.

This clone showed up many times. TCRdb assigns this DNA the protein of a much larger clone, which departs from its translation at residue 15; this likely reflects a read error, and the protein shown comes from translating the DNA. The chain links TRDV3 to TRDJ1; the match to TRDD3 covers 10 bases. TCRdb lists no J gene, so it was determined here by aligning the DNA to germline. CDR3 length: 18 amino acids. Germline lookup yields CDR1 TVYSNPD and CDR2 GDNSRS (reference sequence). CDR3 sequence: CAYSSSDGGYTNTDRLIF. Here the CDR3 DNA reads TGTGCCTATAGCTCTTCCGATGGGGGATACACCAACACCGATAGACTCATCTTT.

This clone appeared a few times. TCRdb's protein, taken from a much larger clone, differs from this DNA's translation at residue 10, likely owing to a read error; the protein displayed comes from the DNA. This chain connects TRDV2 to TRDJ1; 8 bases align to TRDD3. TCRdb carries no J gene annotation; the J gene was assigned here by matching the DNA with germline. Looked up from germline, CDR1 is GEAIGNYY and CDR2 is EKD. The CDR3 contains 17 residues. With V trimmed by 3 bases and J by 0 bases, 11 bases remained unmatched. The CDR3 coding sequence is TGTGCCTGTGACGCGGTGGGGGATGGGGACTACACCGATAAACTCATCTTT. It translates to CACDAVGDGDYTDKLIF.

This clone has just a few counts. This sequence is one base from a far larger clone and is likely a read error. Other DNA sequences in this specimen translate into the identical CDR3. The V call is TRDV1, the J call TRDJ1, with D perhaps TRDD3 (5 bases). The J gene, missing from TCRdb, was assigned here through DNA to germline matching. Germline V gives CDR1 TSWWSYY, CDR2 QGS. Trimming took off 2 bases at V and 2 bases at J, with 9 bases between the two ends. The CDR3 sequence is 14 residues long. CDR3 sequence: CALGEGGHTDKLIF. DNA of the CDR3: TGTGCTCTTGGGGAAGGGGGTCATACCGATAAACTCATCTTT.

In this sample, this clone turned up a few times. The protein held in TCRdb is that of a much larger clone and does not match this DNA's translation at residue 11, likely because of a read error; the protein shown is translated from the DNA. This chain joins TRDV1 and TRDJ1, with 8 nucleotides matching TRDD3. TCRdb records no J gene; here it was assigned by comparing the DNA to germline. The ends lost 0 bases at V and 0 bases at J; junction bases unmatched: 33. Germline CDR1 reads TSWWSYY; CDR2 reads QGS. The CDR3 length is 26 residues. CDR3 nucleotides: TGTGCTCTTGGGGAACTGGCCCTTTCCCCTTTCTACATCGAGGGATACGCCAAACAGTACACCGATAAACTCATCTTT. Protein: CALGELALSPFYIEGYAKQYTDKLIF.